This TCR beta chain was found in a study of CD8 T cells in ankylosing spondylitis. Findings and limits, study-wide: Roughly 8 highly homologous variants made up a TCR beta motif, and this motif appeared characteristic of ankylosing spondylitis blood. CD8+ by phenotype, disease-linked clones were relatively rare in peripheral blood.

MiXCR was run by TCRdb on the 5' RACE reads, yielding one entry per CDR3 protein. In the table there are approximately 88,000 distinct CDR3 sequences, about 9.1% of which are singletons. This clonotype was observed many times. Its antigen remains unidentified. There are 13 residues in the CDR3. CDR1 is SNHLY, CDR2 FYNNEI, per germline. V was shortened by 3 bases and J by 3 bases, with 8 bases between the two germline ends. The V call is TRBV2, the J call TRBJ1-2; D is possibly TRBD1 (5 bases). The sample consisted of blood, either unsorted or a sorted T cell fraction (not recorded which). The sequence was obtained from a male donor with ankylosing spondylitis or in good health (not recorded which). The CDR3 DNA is TGTGCCAGCAGTGACAGGGAAGACTATGGCTACACCTTC. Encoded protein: CASSDREDYGYTF.